This T cell receptor beta chain is from a study of control samples from healthy donors and cancer patients. Libraries were prepared by immunoSEQ multiplex PCR; TCRdb keeps only in-frame clonotypes and omits some of them. Of about 75,000 clones listed, less than 95% were seen once; the top ten hold approximately 5.7%. Germline V CDR1 and CDR2: SEHNR, FQNEAQ (reference sequence). This CDR3 has 15 residues. Trimming pared 2 bases from V and 5 bases from J, leaving 16 bases between. The TCR was taken from a woman in her thirties or forties in good health. The genes are TRBV7-9 and TRBJ2-7; D not certain. Sequencing used blood. This CDR3 reads CASSLSANYLDEQYF. In nucleotides, the CDR3 is TGTGCCAGCAGCTTATCAGCCAATTATCTCGACGAGCAGTACTTC.